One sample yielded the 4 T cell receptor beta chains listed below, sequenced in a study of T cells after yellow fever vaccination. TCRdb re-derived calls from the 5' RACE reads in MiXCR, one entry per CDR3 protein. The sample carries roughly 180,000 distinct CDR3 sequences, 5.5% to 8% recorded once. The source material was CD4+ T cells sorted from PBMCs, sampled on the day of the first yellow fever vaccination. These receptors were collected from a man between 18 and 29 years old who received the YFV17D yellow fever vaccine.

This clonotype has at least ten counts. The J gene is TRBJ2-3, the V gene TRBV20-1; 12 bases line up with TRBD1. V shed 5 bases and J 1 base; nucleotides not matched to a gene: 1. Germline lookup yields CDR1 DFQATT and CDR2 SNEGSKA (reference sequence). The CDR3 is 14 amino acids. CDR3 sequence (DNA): TGCAGTGCTGGGGACAGGGGGCGCACAGATACGCAGTATTTT. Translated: CSAGDRGRTDTQYF.

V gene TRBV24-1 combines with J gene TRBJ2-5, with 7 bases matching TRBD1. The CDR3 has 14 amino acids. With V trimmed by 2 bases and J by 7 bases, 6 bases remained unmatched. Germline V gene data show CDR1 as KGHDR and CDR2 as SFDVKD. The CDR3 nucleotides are TGTGCCACCAGTGATTGGACAGGCCGCGGGACCCAGTACTTC. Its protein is CATSDWTGRGTQYF.

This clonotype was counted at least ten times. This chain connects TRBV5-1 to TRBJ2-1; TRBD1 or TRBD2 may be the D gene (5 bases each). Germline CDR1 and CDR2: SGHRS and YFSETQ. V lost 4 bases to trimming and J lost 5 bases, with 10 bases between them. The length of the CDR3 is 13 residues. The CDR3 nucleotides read TGCGCCAGCAGCCAGGGAGCTGACAATGAGCAGTTCTTC. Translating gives CASSQGADNEQFF.

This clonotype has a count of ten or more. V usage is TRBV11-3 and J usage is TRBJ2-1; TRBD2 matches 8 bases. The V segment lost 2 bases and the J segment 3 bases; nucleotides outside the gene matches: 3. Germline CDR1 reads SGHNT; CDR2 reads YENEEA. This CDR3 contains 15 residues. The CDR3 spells CASSLTRGDYNEQFF. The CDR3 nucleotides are TGTGCCAGCAGCTTAACGCGGGGGGACTACAATGAGCAGTTCTTC.